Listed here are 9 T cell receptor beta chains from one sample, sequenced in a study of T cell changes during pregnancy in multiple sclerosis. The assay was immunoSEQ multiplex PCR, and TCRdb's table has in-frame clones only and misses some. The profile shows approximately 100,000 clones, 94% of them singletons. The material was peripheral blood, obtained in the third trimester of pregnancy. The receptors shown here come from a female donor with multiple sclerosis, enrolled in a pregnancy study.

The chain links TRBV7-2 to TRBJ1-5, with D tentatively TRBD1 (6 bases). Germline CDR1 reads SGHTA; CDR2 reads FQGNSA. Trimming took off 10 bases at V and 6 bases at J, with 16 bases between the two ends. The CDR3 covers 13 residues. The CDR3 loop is CATATGNAQPQHF. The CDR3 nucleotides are TGTGCCACCGCCACAGGGAACGCTCAGCCCCAGCATTTT. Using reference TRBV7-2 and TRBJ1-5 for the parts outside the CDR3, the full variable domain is GAGVSQSPSNKVTEKGKDVELRCDPISGHTALYWYRQSLGQGLEFLIYFQGNSAPDKSGLPSDRFSAERTGGSVSTLTIQRTQQEDSAVYLCATATGNAQPQHFGDGTRLSIL.

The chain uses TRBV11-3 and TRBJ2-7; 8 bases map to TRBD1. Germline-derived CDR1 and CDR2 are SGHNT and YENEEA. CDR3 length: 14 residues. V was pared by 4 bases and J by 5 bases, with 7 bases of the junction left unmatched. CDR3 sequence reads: CASSYWTGWNEQYF. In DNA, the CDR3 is TGTGCCAGCAGCTACTGGACAGGGTGGAACGAGCAGTACTTC.

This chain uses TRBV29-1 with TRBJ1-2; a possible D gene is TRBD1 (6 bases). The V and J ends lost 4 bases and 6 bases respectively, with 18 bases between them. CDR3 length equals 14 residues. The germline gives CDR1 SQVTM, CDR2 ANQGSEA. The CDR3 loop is CSVAVQGRENGYTF. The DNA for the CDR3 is TGCAGCGTTGCGGTACAGGGACGGGAAAATGGCTACACCTTC.

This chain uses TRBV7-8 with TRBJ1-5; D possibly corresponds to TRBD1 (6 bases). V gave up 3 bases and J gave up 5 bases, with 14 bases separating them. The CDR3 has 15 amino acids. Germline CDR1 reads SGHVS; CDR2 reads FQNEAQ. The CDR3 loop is CASSFLGTNYQPQHF. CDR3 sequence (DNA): TGTGCCAGCAGCTTCCTCGGGACAAACTATCAGCCCCAGCATTTT.

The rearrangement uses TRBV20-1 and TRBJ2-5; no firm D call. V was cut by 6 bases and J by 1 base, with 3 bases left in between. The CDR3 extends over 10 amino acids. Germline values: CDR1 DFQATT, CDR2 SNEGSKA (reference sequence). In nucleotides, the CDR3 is TGCAGTGCGAGCCAAGAGACCCAGTACTTC. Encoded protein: CSASQETQYF.

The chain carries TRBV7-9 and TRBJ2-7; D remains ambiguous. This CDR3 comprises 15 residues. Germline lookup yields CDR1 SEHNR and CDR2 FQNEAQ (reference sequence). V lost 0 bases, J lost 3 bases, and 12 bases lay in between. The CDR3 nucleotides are TGTGCCAGCAGCTTAGCTGTGAGGCACCACTACGAGCAGTACTTC. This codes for CASSLAVRHHYEQYF.

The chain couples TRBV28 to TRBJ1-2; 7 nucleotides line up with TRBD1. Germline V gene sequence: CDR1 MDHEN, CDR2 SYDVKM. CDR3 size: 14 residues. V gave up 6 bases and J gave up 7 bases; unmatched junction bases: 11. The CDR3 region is CASRPAGGSGGYTF. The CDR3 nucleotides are TGTGCCAGCAGACCCGCAGGGGGGAGCGGTGGCTACACCTTC.

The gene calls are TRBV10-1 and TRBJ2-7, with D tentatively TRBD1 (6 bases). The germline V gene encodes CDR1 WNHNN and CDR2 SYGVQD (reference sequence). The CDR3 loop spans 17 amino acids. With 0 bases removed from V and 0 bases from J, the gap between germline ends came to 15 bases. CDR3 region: CASSESNDRTNSYEQYF. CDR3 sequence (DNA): TGCGCCAGCAGTGAGTCCAACGACAGGACGAACTCCTACGAGCAGTACTTC.

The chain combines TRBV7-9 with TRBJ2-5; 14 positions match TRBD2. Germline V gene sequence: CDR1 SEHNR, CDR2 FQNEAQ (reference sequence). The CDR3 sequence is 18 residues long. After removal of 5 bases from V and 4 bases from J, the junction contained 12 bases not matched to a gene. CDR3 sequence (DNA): TGTGCCAGCAGCAGAGCGGGACTAGCGGGAGATTATTCAGAGACCCAGTACTTC. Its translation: CASSRAGLAGDYSETQYF.